The present TCR beta chain was sequenced within a study of T-cell reconstitution after alpha-beta-depleted transplantation in children. Trimming removed 7 bases from V and 1 base from J, with 13 bases in between. This CDR3 has 14 residues. Looked up from germline, CDR1 is SEHNR and CDR2 is FQNEAQ (reference sequence). Unique molecular identifiers were incorporated into the prepared TCRbeta library. A single record per CDR3 protein comes from TCRdb applying MiXCR to the PCR reads. There are around 600,000 distinct CDR3 sequences in the sample; 23% occur only once, and 13% to 15% lies in the top ten. V gene TRBV7-9 combines with J gene TRBJ2-5; weak D call: TRBD1 (6 bases). The specimen was PBMCs, mostly from graft donor cells, collected 360 days after TCRalphabeta/CD19-depleted stem cell transplant. The sequence was obtained from a boy younger than two who had a stem cell transplant for acute myeloid leukemia, so the T cells may come from the graft donor. Here the CDR3 DNA reads TGTGCCAGCAAGGGTCGGGACATCCAAGAGACCCAGTACTTC. It translates to CASKGRDIQETQYF. Complete variable domain (other parts from reference TRBV7-9 and TRBJ2-5): DTGVSQNPRHKITKRGQNVTFRCDPISEHNRLYWYRQTLGQGPEFLTYFQNEAQLEKSRLLSDRFSAERPKGSFSTLEIQRTEQGDSAMYLCASKGRDIQETQYFGPGTRLLVL.